Detailed here is one TCR beta chain. In the study's own analysis: Reference gene primers were amplified, and this amplification served to estimate nucleated cell counts. The protocol was immunoSEQ multiplex PCR, while the TCRdb copy is restricted to in-frame clones and leaves out a portion. V and J calls and clone size come straight from that table; D and trimming were deduced from the DNA. The table lists fewer than 350,000 clones, around four fifths of them singletons. Trimming cost V 1 base and J 8 bases; bases outside gene matches: 14. The germline CDR1 and CDR2 sequences are LGHNT and FRNRAP. This CDR3 has 17 amino acids. The data are from a study of blood T cell repertoires in COVID-19. On the study more broadly: Spain, Italy and the United States supplied samples that represented acute and convalescent COVID-19. From T cells, B-cell-depleted T cells, or PBMCs came the material, which was cDNA or gDNA.

The specimen sequenced was peripheral blood. This chain links TRBV12-5 with TRBJ2-1; 7 nucleotides agree with TRBD1. The origin of this receptor is a woman aged 45-59 years with active or convalescent COVID-19. In nucleotides, the CDR3 is TGTGCTAGTGGTTTGGACCCGGGACAGTTGATAATCGATGAGCAGTTCTTC. Residues: CASGLDPGQLIIDEQFF.